This is a list of T cell receptor beta chains from one sample in a study of T cells in localized non-small cell lung cancer. Clones were sequenced by immunoSEQ multiplex PCR, and TCRdb holds only the in-frame ones, with some missing. The sample contains about 59,000 clones, approximately 90% of which appear only once. Sequencing was performed on peripheral blood, taken before any cancer treatment. Receptors were obtained from a man aged 40-75 years with stage I squamous cell lung carcinoma. Each CDR3 is given with its conserved first and last residue. The order of the fields is D gene, V gene, J gene, clone size, CDR3 DNA, CDR3 protein. A D gene is named only where the DNA matches it firmly. Some rows mark clone size as missing; the rest say once, few, many or name a class of expanded clone.

>NA|TRBV15|TRBJ1-2|NA
TGTGCCACCAGCAGAGCTAGGGGGGAGAACTATGGCTACACCTTC
CATSRARGENYGYTF
>NA|TRBV6-5|TRBJ2-7|NA
TGTGCCAGCAGTTCCACCCTTGGGCAGATCGAGCAGTACTTC
CASSSTLGQIEQYF
>TRBD1|TRBV7-8|TRBJ2-2|NA
TGTGCCAGCAGCTTCACAGGGGCCGACACCGGGGAGCTGTTTTTT
CASSFTGADTGELFF
>NA|TRBV6-6|TRBJ1-4|NA
TGTGCCAGCAGCCTTACAGGGTTGTATGAAAAACTGTTTTTT
CASSLTGLYEKLFF
>NA|TRBV29-1|TRBJ2-3|NA
TGCAGCGTTTCACCAGGCTGGGGGATGACAGATACGCAGTATTTT
CSVSPGWGMTDTQYF
>NA|TRBV7-9|TRBJ1-6|NA
TGTGCCAGCAGCTTAGGGCAGGAACAAGATTCACCCCTCCACTTT
CASSLGQEQDSPLHF
>TRBD1|TRBV6-5|TRBJ2-2|NA
TGTGCCAGCAGTTACTCAGGGGGCCTGGGGGGGGAGCTGTTTTTT
CASSYSGGLGGELFF
>NA|TRBV2|TRBJ2-7|NA
TGTGCCAGCAGTAAAAGCGGCAACTCCTACGAGCAGTACTTC
CASSKSGNSYEQYF
>NA|TRBV7-3|TRBJ2-1|NA
TGTGCCAGCAGCTTAAAACAGCCGAGGGGTTACAATGAGCAGTTCTTC
CASSLKQPRGYNEQFF
>TRBD1|TRBV4-2|TRBJ2-7|NA
TGTGCCAGCAGCCAAGAAAGGACAGGGGTTCGACGGGAGCAGTACTTC
CASSQERTGVRREQYF
>NA|TRBV9|TRBJ2-1|NA
TGTGCCAGCAGCGCTCAAGGAAGCTCCTACAATGAGCAGTTCTTC
CASSAQGSSYNEQFF
>NA|TRBV7-2|TRBJ2-6|NA
TGTGCCAGCAGCCCCTACTATCGGGGTAGCTCTGGGGCCAACGTCCTGACTTTC
CASSPYYRGSSGANVLTF
>NA|TRBV7-2|TRBJ1-1|few
TGTGCCAGCAGCTTACTTAAGGTGGCGGGCATGAACACTGAAGCTTTCTTT
CASSLLKVAGMNTEAFF
>NA|TRBV19|TRBJ1-1|NA
TGTGCCAGTAGTATAGGAGGTATTAGCACTGAAGCTTTCTTT
CASSIGGISTEAFF
>TRBD1|TRBV19|TRBJ1-2|once
TGTGCCAGTAGTTCCTGGGGACAGGCGAACTATGGCTACACCTTC
CASSSWGQANYGYTF